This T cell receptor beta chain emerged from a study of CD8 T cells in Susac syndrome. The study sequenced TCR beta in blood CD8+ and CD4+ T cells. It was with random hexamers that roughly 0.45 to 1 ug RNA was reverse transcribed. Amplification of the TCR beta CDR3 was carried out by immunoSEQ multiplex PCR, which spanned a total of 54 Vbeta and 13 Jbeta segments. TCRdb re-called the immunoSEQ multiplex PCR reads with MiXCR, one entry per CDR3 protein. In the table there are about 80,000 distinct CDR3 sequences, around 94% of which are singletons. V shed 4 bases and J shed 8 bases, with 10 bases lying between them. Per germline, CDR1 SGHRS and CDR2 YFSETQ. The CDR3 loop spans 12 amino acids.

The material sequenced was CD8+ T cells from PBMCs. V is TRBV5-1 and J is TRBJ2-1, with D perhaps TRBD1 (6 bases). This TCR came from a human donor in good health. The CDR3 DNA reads TGCGCCAGCAGCAACAGGGTCCATGAGCAGTTCTTC. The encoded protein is CASSNRVHEQFF.